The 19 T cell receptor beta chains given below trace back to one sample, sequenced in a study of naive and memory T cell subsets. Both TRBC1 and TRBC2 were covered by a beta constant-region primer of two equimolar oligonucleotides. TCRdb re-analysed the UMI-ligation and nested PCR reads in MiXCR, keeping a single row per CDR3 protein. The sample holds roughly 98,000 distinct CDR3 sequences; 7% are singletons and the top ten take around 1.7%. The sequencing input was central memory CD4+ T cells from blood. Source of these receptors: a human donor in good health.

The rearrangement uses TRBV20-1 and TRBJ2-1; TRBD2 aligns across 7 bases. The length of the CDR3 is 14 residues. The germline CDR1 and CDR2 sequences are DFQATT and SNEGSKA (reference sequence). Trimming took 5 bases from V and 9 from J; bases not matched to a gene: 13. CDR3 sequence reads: CSARTELQRGEQFF. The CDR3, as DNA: TGCAGTGCTCGGACGGAACTACAGCGGGGTGAGCAGTTCTTC.

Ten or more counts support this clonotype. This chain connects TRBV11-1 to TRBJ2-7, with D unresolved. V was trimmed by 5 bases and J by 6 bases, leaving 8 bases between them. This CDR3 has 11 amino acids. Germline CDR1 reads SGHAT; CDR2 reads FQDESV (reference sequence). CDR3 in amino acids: CASSRVLEQYF. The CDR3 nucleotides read TGTGCCAGCAGCAGGGTCCTCGAGCAGTACTTC.

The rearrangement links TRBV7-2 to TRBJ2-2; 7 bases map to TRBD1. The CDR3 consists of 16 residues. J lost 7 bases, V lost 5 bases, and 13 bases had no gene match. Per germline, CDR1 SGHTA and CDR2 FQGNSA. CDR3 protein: CASSPFRQGLGGELFF. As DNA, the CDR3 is TGTGCCAGCAGCCCCTTTCGACAGGGTCTGGGCGGGGAGCTGTTTTTT.

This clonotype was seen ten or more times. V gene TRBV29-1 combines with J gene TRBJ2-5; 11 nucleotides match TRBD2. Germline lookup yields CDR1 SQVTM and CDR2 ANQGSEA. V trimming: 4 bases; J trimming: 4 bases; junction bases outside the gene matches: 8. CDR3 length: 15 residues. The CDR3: CSVGLAGGWGETQYF. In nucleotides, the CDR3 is TGCAGCGTTGGTCTAGCGGGAGGATGGGGAGAGACCCAGTACTTC.

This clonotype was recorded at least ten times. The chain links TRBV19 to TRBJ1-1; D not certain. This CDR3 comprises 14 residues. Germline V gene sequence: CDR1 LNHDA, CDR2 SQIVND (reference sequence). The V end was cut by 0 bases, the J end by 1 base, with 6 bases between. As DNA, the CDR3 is TGTGCCAGTAGTATAGACCTGAGGAACACTGAAGCTTTCTTT. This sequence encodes CASSIDLRNTEAFF.

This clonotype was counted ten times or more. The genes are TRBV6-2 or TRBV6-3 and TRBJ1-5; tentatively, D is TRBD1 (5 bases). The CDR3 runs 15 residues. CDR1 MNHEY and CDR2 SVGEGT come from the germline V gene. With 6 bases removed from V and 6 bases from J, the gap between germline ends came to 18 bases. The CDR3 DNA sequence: TGTGCCAGCAGCCCAGGGACCCTGAAAGGTCAGCCCCAGCATTTT. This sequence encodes CASSPGTLKGQPQHF.

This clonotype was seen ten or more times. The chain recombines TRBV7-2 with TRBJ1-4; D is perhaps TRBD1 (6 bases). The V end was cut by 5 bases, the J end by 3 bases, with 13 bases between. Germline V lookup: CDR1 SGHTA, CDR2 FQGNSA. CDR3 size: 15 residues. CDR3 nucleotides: TGTGCCAGCAGCCCTAACAGGGTGCCTAATGAAAAACTGTTTTTT. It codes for CASSPNRVPNEKLFF.

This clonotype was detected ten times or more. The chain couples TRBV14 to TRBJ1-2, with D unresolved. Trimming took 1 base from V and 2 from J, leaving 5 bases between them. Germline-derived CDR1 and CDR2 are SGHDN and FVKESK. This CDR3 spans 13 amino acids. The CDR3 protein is CASSQARNYGYTF. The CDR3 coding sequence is TGTGCCAGCAGCCAAGCCAGGAACTATGGCTACACCTTC.

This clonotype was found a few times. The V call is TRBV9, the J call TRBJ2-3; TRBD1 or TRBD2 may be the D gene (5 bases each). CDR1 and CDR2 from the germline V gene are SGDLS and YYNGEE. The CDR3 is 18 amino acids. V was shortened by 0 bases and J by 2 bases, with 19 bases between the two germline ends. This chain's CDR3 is CASSVATPGPLTTDTQYF. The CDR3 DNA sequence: TGTGCCAGCAGCGTAGCTACACCGGGACCTCTAACCACAGATACGCAGTATTTT.

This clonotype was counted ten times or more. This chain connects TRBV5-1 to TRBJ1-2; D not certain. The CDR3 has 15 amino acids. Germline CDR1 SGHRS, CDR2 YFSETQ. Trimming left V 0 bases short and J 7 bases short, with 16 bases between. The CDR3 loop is CASSLGTGSAGGYTF. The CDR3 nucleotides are TGCGCCAGCAGCTTGGGAACCGGTTCGGCGGGTGGCTACACCTTC.

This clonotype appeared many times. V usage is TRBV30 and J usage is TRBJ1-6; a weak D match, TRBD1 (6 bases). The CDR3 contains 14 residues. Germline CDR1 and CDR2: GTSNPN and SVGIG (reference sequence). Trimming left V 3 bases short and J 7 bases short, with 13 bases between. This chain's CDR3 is CAWRGLRGNSPLHF. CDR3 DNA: TGTGCCTGGAGGGGACTCAGGGGAAATTCACCCCTCCACTTT.

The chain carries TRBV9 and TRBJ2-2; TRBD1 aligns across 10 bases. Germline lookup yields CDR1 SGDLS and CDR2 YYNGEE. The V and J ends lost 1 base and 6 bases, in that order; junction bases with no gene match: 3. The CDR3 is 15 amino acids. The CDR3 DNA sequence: TGTGCCAGCAGCGTAAGGGACAGGGGAGCCGGGGAGCTGTTTTTT. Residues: CASSVRDRGAGELFF.

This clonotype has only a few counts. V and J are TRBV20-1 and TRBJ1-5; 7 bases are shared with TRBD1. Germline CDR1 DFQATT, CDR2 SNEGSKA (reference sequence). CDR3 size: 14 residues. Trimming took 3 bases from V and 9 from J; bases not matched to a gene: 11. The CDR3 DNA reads TGCAGTGCTAGGGGGATTCGACAGGGAGCGCCCCAGCATTTT. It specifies CSARGIRQGAPQHF.

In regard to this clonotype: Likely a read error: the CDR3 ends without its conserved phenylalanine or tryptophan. The chain's CDR3 is CSALAYSTDTQYS. For the CDR3, the DNA is TGCAGCGCCCTGGCATATTCCACAGATACGCAGTATTCT. The chain carries TRBV29-1 and TRBJ2-3; the D is unclear. The CDR3 extends over 13 amino acids. The germline V gene encodes CDR1 SQVTM and CDR2 ANQGSEA. V lost 7 bases, J lost 2 bases, and 13 bases lay in between.

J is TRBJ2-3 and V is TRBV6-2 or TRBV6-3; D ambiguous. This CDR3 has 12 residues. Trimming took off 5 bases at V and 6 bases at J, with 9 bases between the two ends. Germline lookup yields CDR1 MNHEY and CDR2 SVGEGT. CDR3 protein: CASSQSRDTQYF. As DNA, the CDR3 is TGTGCCAGCAGTCAATCGCGGGATACGCAGTATTTT.

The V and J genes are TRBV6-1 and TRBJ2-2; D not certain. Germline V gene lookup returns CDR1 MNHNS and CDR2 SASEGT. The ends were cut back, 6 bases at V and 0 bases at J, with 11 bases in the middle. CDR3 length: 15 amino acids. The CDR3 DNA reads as TGTGCCAGCAGCCTAACTAACCCGAACACCGGGGAGCTGTTTTTT. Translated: CASSLTNPNTGELFF.

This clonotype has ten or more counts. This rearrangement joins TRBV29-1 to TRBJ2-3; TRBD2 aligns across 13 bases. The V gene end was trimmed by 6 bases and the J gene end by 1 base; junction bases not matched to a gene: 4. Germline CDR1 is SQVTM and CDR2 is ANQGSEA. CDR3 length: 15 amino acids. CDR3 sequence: CSVGGLAGRTDTQYF. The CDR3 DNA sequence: TGCAGCGTGGGGGGACTAGCGGGGCGCACAGATACGCAGTATTTT.

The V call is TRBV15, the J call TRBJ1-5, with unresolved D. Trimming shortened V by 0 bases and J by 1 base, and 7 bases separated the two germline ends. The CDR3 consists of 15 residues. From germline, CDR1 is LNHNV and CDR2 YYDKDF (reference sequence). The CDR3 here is CATSRDGWSNQPQHF. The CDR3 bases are TGTGCCACCAGCAGAGATGGGTGGAGCAATCAGCCCCAGCATTTT.

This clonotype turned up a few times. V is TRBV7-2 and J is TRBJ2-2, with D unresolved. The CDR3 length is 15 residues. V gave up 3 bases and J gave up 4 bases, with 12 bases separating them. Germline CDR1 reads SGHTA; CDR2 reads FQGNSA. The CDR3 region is CASSLKEIRTGELFF. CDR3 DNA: TGTGCCAGCAGCTTGAAAGAAATTCGCACCGGGGAGCTGTTTTTT.